This T cell receptor (beta chain) was found in a study of early T cells in non-severe SARS-CoV-2 infection. Individually, cDNA molecules had unique molecular identifiers attached to them. MiXCR, applied by TCRdb to the 5' RACE reads, yields one record per CDR3 protein. The data hold fewer than 80,000 distinct CDR3 sequences, with 9.5% observed a single time. V lost 1 base and J lost 8, with 12 bases in between. The CDR3 contains 14 residues. Germline values: CDR1 LGHDT, CDR2 YNNKEL (reference sequence). This receptor was identified in an adult who was a healthcare worker with PCR-confirmed SARS-CoV-2 infection or an uninfected control (not recorded which). J is TRBJ2-1 and V is TRBV3-1; weak D call: TRBD1 (5 bases). The sample was whole blood. In nucleotides, the CDR3 is TGTGCCAGCAGCCAAGGGCCAGGGTGGGATGAGCAGTTCTTC. This translates into CASSQGPGWDEQFF.